Sequencing of this T cell receptor (beta chain) was carried out in a study of shared clonotypes between healthy human individuals. On the study more broadly: Researchers assigned three CD4 naive, three CD4 memory, two CD8 naive and one CD8 memory plate to each donor. Study conclusions and caveats: Across several donors, naive CD4 shared roughly 5%, naive CD8 around 3.5%, memory CD4 2% to 2.5%, memory CD8 0.4% to 0.5%.

About this clone itself: The antigen is not known.

This was a deep-level run. TCRdb's copy holds only in-frame clones and misses some; the assay was immunoSEQ multiplex PCR. The sample includes hundreds of thousands of clones, about 97% of them seen just once. The length of the CDR3 is 14 residues. Trimming at V came to 5 bases and at J to 4 bases, leaving 5 bases not matched to a gene. CDR1 SGHTA and CDR2 FQGTGA come from the germline V gene. The receptor's source is a man aged 25-45 years in good health. The V gene is TRBV7-3, the J gene TRBJ2-1; TRBD2 matches at 7 bases. Sequenced sample: memory CD8+ T cells sorted from blood. The subset here: CD45RO+ cells pooled with CCR7-negative TemRA cells. The CDR3 region is CASSPSAGYNEQFF. Written as DNA, the CDR3 is TGTGCCAGCAGCCCATCAGCGGGGTACAATGAGCAGTTCTTC.